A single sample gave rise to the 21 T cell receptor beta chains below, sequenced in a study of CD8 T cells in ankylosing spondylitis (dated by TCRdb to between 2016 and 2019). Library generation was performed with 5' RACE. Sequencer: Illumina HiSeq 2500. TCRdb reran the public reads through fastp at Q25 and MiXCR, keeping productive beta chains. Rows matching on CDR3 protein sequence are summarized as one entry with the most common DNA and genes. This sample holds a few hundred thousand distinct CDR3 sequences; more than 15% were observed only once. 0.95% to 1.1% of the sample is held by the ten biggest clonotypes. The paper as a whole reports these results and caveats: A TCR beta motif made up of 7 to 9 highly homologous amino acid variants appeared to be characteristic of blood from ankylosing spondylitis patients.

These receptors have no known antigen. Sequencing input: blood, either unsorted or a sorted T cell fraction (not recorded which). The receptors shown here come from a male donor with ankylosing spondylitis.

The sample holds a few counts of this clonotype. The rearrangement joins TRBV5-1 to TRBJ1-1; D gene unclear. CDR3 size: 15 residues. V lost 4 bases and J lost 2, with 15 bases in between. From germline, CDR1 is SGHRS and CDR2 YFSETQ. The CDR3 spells CASSLSRTENTEAFF. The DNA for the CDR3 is TGCGCCAGCAGCCTCTCAAGAACAGAAAACACTGAAGCTTTCTTT.

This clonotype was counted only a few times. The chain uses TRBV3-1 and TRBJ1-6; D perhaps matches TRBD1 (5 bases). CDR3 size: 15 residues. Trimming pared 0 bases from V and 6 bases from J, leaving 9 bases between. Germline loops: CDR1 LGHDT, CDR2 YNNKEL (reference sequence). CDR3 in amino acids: CASSQDPGLNSPLHF. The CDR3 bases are TGTGCCAGCAGCCAAGACCCGGGGCTTAATTCACCCCTCCACTTT.

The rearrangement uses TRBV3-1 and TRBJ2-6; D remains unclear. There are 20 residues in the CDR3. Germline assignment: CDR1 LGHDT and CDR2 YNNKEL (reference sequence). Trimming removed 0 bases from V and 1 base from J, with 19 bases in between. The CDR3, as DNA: TGTGCCAGCAGCCAAGATGTTGGGAACTTATTTCCATCTGGGGCCAACGTCCTGACTTTC. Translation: CASSQDVGNLFPSGANVLTF.

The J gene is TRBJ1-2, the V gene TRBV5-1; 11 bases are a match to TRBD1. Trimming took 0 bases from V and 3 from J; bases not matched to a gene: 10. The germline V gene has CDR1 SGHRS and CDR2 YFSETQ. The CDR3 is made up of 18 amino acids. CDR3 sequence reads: CASSLAPGTGGFDYGYTF. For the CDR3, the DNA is TGCGCCAGCAGCTTGGCCCCTGGGACAGGGGGATTTGACTATGGCTACACCTTC.

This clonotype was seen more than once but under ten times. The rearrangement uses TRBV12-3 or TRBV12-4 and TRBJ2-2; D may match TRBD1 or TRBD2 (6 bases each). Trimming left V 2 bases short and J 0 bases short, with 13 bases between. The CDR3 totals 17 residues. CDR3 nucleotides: TGTGCCAGCAGTTTAAGAGGGGGAGGCGCGAACACCGGGGAGCTGTTTTTT. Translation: CASSLRGGGANTGELFF.

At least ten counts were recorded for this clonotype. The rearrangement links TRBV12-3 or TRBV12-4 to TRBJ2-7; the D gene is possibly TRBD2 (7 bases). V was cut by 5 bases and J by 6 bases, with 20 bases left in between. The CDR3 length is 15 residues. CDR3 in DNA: TGTGCCAGCAGTCGAAGGGGGGGCCTTCGCGGCGAGCAGTACTTC. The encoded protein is CASSRRGGLRGEQYF.

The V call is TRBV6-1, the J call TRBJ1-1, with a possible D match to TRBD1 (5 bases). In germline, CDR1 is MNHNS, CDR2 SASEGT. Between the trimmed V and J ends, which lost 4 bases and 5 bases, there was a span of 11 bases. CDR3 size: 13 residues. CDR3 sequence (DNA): TGTGCCAGCAGTGTTAGCAAGGGGACTGAAGCTTTCTTT. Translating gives CASSVSKGTEAFF.

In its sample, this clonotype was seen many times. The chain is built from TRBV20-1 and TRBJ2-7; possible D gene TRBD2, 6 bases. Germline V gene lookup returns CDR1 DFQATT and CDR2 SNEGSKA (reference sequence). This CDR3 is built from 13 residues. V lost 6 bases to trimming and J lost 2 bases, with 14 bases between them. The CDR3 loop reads CSASPGATYEQYF. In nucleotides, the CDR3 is TGCAGTGCAAGCCCGGGAGCAACCTACGAGCAGTACTTC.

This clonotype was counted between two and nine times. The CDR3 is CASSPRTANNEQFF. The DNA of the CDR3 is TGTGCCAGCAGCCCTCGGACAGCCAACAATGAGCAGTTCTTC. This chain uses TRBV2 with TRBJ2-1; tentatively, D is TRBD1 (6 bases). CDR3 size: 14 residues. Germline V gene lookup returns CDR1 SNHLY and CDR2 FYNNEI. Deletions cut 6 bases from V and 5 bases from J, with 14 bases between.

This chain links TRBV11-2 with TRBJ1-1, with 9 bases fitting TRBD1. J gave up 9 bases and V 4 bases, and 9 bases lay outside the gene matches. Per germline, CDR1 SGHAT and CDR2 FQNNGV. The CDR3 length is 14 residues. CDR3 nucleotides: TGTGCCAGCAGCTGGGACAGGGCGGGAAATAAAGCTTTCTTT. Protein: CASSWDRAGNKAFF. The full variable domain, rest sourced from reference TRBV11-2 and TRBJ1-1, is EAGVAQSPRYKIIEKRQSVAFWCNPISGHATLYWYQQILGQGPKLLIQFQNNGVVDDSQLPKDRFSAERLKGVDSTLKIQPAKLEDSAVYLCASSWDRAGNKAFFGQGTRLTVV.

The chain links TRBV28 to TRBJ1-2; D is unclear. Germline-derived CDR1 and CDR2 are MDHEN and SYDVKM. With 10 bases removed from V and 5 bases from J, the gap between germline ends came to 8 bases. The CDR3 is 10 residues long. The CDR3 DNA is TGTGCCACCTCAGTATATGGCTACACCTTC. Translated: CATSVYGYTF.

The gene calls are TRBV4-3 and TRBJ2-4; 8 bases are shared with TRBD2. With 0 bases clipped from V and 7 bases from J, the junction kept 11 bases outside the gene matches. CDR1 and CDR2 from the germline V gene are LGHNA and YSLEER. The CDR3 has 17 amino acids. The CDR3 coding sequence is TGCGCCAGCAGCCAAGATGCGGCTAGCGGGTGGGGGAACATTCAGTACTTC. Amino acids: CASSQDAASGWGNIQYF.

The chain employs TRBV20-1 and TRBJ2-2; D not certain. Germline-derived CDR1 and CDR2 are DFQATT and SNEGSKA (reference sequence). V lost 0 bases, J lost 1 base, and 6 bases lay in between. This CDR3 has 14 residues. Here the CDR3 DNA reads TGCAGTGCTAGAGATTGGGGGAACACCGGGGAGCTGTTTTTT. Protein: CSARDWGNTGELFF.

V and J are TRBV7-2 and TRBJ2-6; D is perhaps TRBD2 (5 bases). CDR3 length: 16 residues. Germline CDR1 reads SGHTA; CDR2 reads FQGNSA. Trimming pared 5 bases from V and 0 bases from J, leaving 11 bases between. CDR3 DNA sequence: TGTGCCAGCAGCCCAGAGGGCACCTCTGGGGCCAACGTCCTGACTTTC. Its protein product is CASSPEGTSGANVLTF.

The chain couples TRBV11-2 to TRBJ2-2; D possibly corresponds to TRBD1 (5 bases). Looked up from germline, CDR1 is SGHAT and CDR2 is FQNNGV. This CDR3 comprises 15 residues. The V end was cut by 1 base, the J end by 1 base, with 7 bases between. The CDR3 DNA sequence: TGTGCCAGCAGCTTAGGGACAAAGAACACCGGGGAGCTGTTTTTT. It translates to CASSLGTKNTGELFF.

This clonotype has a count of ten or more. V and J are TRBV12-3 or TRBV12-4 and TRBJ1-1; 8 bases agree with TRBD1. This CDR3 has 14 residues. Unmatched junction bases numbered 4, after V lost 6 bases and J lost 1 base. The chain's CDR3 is CASRRGQENTEAFF. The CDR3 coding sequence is TGTGCCAGCAGAAGGGGACAGGAGAACACTGAAGCTTTCTTT.

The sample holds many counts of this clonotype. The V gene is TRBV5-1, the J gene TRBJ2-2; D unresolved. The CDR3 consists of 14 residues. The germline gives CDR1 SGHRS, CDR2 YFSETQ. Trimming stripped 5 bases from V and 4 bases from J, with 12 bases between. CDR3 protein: CASRFGLTTGELFF. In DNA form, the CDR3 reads TGCGCCAGCAGATTCGGGCTTACCACCGGGGAGCTGTTTTTT.

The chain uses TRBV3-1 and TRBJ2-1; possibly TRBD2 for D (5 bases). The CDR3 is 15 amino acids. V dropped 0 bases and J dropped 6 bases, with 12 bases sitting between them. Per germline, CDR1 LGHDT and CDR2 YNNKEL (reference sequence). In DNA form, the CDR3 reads TGTGCCAGCAGCCAAGACCTACTAGTATCCAATGAGCAGTTCTTC. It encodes CASSQDLLVSNEQFF.

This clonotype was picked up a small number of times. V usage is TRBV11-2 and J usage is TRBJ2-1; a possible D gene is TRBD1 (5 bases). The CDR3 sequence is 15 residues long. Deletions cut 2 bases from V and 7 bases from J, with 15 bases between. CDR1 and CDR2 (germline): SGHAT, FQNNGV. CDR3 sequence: CASSLKGRGLNEQFF. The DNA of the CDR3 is TGTGCCAGCAGCTTAAAGGGTAGGGGCTTAAATGAGCAGTTCTTC.

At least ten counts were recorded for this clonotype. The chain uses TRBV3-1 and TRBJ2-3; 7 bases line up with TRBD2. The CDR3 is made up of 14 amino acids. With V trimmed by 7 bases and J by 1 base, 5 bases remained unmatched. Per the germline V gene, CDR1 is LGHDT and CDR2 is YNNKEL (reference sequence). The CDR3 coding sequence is TGTGCCAGCACCCGACGGGGGGGCACAGATACGCAGTATTTT. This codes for CASTRRGGTDTQYF.

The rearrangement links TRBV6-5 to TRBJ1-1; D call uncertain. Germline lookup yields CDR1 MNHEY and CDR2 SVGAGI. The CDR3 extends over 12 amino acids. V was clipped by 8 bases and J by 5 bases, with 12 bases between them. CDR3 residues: CASRSPSTEAFF. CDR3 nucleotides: TGTGCCAGCCGTTCGCCCTCTACTGAAGCTTTCTTT.